This TCR beta chain emerged from a study of identical twins. Study observations and caveats: Findings came from cross-sectional statistics, without long-term follow-up of donors. Out-of-frame TCR alpha sharing observed in monozygotic twins exceeded model estimates. Twin pairs had excess sharing that was weaker in beta out-of-frame sequences. Partly confounded zero-insertion analyses could result from invariant MAIT and iNKT cells.

The germline gives CDR1 SGHDT, CDR2 YYEEEE. V lost 0 bases and J 7 bases, leaving 8 bases between the germline ends. This CDR3 spans 13 amino acids. From the 5' RACE reads, TCRdb called clonotypes with MiXCR, one entry per CDR3 protein. Here the sample spans roughly 240,000 distinct CDR3 sequences, 5.5% to 8% being singletons. This clonotype showed up just a few times. Its antigen is not identified. These data are also associated with another study on yellow fever vaccine responses in identical twins.

The specimen was memory (CD45RO+) T cells sorted from blood. The receptor was derived from a woman aged 18-29 years in good health. The V gene is TRBV5-6, the J gene TRBJ2-1, with D hard to call. CDR3 in amino acids: CASSLDSRNEQFF. CDR3 sequence (DNA): TGTGCCAGCAGCTTGGATAGCCGAAATGAGCAGTTCTTC.